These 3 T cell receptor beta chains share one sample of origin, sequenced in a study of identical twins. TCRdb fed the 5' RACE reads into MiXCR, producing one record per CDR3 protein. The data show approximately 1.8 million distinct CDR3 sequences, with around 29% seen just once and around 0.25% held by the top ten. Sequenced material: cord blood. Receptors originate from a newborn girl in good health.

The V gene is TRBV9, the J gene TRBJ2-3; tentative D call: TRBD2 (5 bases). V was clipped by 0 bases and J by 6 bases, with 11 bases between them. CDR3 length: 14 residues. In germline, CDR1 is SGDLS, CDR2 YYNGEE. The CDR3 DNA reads TGTGCCAGCAGCGTAGGACGGGAAATCGATACGCAGTATTTT. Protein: CASSVGREIDTQYF.

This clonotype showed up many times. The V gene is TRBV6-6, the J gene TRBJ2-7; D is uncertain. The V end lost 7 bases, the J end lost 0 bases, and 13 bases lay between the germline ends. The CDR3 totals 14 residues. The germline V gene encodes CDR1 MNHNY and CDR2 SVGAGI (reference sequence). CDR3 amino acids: CASKPDLRSYEQYF. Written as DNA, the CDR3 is TGTGCCAGCAAACCCGACCTTCGCTCCTACGAGCAGTACTTC.

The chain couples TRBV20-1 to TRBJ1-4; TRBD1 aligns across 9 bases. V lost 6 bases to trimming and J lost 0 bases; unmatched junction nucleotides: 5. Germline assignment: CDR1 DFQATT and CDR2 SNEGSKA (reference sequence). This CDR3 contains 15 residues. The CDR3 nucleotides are TGCAGTGCCAACAGGGGGCAAGCAACTAATGAAAAACTGTTTTTT. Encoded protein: CSANRGQATNEKLFF.